These T cell receptor beta chains were read from a single sample in a study of shared clonotypes between healthy human individuals. Assay: immunoSEQ multiplex PCR; the TCRdb copy retains only in-frame clones and omits some. The sample has around 990,000 clones, approximately 75% seen once. The sequencing sample was made of memory CD4+ T cells from PBMCs. These receptors were obtained from a man in his late teens or twenties in good health. Some clones in this sample may be carry-over from other donors' samples. The CDR3 runs from the conserved cysteine through the conserved F or W. A D gene is named only where the DNA matches it firmly. Clone size is not always given. Where it is, it says once, few, many or a class for expanded clones.

CDR3 length: 18
J gene: TRBJ2-2
V gene: TRBV19
D gene: NA
clone size: NA
CDR3 DNA: TGTGCCAGTAGTATAATTGCAGGATCCCGTATGTACACCGGGGAGCTGTTTTTT
CDR3 protein: CASSIIAGSRMYTGELFF

CDR3 length: 15
J gene: TRBJ2-1
V gene: TRBV6-6
D gene: TRBD1
clone size: NA
CDR3 DNA: TGTGCCAGCAGTAACCCGGGACAGGGATCAAATGAGCAGTTCTTC
CDR3 protein: CASSNPGQGSNEQFF

CDR3 length: 13
J gene: TRBJ1-1
V gene: TRBV2
D gene: TRBD1
clone size: NA
CDR3 DNA: TGTGCCAGCTATAGACAGGGGGCCGGTGAAGCTTTCTTT
CDR3 protein: CASYRQGAGEAFF

CDR3 length: 15
J gene: TRBJ1-1
V gene: TRBV28
D gene: NA
clone size: few
CDR3 DNA: TGTGCCAGCAGTCACGGGGGCGGGATGAACACTGAAGCTTTCTTT
CDR3 protein: CASSHGGGMNTEAFF

CDR3 length: 15
J gene: TRBJ2-1
V gene: TRBV5-4
D gene: TRBD2
clone size: few
CDR3 DNA: TGTGCCAGCAGCCCCCTAGGACTAGCGGCCGTCGGGCAGTTCTTC
CDR3 protein: CASSPLGLAAVGQFF

CDR3 length: 14
J gene: TRBJ1-5
V gene: TRBV2
D gene: TRBD1
clone size: NA
CDR3 DNA: TGTGCCAGCAGGTCCACAGGGGTCAATCAGCCCCAGCATTTT
CDR3 protein: CASRSTGVNQPQHF

CDR3 length: 14
J gene: TRBJ2-5
V gene: TRBV7-2
D gene: TRBD1
clone size: few
CDR3 DNA: TGTGCCAGCAGCCCGGGACAGCCTCAAGAGACCCAGTACTTC
CDR3 protein: CASSPGQPQETQYF

CDR3 length: 12
J gene: TRBJ2-7
V gene: TRBV28
D gene: NA
clone size: NA
CDR3 DNA: TGTGCCAGCGCAACCGGGGGTTACGAGCAGTACTTC
CDR3 protein: CASATGGYEQYF

CDR3 length: 14
J gene: TRBJ1-5
V gene: TRBV5-1
D gene: NA
clone size: NA
CDR3 DNA: TGCGCCAGCAGCCTCGAACCGGGGCAAGGGCCCCAGCATTTT
CDR3 protein: CASSLEPGQGPQHF

CDR3 length: 11
J gene: TRBJ2-1
V gene: TRBV20-1
D gene: NA
clone size: NA
CDR3 DNA: TGCAGTGCTAGAGTTTACAATGAGCAGTTCTTC
CDR3 protein: CSARVYNEQFF

CDR3 length: 13
J gene: TRBJ1-5
V gene: TRBV19
D gene: NA
clone size: NA
CDR3 DNA: TGTGCCAGTAGTATTCGGAAAAATCAGCCCCAGCATTTT
CDR3 protein: CASSIRKNQPQHF

CDR3 length: 17
J gene: TRBJ2-6
V gene: TRBV19
D gene: TRBD2
clone size: NA
CDR3 DNA: TGTGCCAGTAGTATATGGGACCAGCGGGAGAAAAGAAACGTCCTGACTTTC
CDR3 protein: CASSIWDQREKRNVLTF

CDR3 length: 14
J gene: TRBJ1-4
V gene: TRBV5-4
D gene: TRBD1
clone size: NA
CDR3 DNA: TGTGCCAGCAGCCAACAGGGGGCGAATGAAAAACTGTTTTTT
CDR3 protein: CASSQQGANEKLFF

CDR3 length: 11
J gene: TRBJ2-1
V gene: TRBV20-1
D gene: NA
clone size: NA
CDR3 DNA: TGCAGTCCCAGAGAGCCCGGGGAGCAGTTCTTC
CDR3 protein: CSPREPGEQFF

CDR3 length: 12
J gene: TRBJ2-3
V gene: TRBV6-1
D gene: NA
clone size: NA
CDR3 DNA: TGTGCCAGCAAGGAAGGCGGGGTTCCGCAGTATTTT
CDR3 protein: CASKEGGVPQYF

CDR3 length: 15
J gene: TRBJ1-1
V gene: TRBV6-1
D gene: NA
clone size: NA
CDR3 DNA: TGTGCCAGCAGTGAAAGGGGGGGGTTAGGCACTGAAGCTTTCTTT
CDR3 protein: CASSERGGLGTEAFF

CDR3 length: 13
J gene: TRBJ2-1
V gene: TRBV7-3
D gene: NA
clone size: NA
CDR3 DNA: TGTGCCAGCAGCGCCCAAAGAGGCAATGAGCAGTTCTTC
CDR3 protein: CASSAQRGNEQFF

CDR3 length: 15
J gene: TRBJ2-1
V gene: TRBV9
D gene: NA
clone size: NA
CDR3 DNA: TGTGCCAGCAGCGGGAAGGGTGGTCGAACCAATGAGCAGTTCTTC
CDR3 protein: CASSGKGGRTNEQFF

CDR3 length: 12
J gene: TRBJ2-1
V gene: TRBV5-1
D gene: NA
clone size: NA
CDR3 DNA: TGCGCCAGCAGCTTAGCCTACAATGAGCAGTTCTTC
CDR3 protein: CASSLAYNEQFF

CDR3 length: 14
J gene: TRBJ1-3
V gene: TRBV5-6
D gene: NA
clone size: NA
CDR3 DNA: TGTGCCAGCAGCTTGAGGCAGGGGTCGAACACCATATATTTT
CDR3 protein: CASSLRQGSNTIYF

CDR3 length: 13
J gene: TRBJ2-3
V gene: TRBV15
D gene: TRBD2
clone size: NA
CDR3 DNA: TGTGCCACCAGCGGTCGACTAGCGGATACGCAGTATTTT
CDR3 protein: CATSGRLADTQYF

CDR3 length: 13
J gene: TRBJ1-1
V gene: TRBV5-1
D gene: NA
clone size: few
CDR3 DNA: TGCGCCAGCAGGAGCCTTCAGAACACTGAAGCTTTCTTT
CDR3 protein: CASRSLQNTEAFF

CDR3 length: 15
J gene: TRBJ2-7
V gene: TRBV7-2
D gene: NA
clone size: NA
CDR3 DNA: TGTGCCAGCAGCTTAGTCCAGTTAGGCTCCTACGAGCAGTACTTC
CDR3 protein: CASSLVQLGSYEQYF

CDR3 length: 16
J gene: TRBJ2-7
V gene: TRBV7-8
D gene: NA
clone size: NA
CDR3 DNA: TGTGCCAGCAGCTTAGCGGGACTGTTAAGCTCCTACGAGCAGTACTTC
CDR3 protein: CASSLAGLLSSYEQYF

CDR3 length: 14
J gene: TRBJ2-7
V gene: TRBV5-1
D gene: NA
clone size: NA
CDR3 DNA: TGCGCCAGCAGCGCGAGCGGTAAACCTTACGAGCAGTACTTC
CDR3 protein: CASSASGKPYEQYF

CDR3 length: 15
J gene: TRBJ2-1
V gene: TRBV5-6
D gene: TRBD2
clone size: NA
CDR3 DNA: TGTGCCAGCGACCAACTAGCGGGAGAAAGTGGTGAGCAGTTCTTC
CDR3 protein: CASDQLAGESGEQFF

CDR3 length: 16
J gene: TRBJ2-3
V gene: TRBV6-5
D gene: NA
clone size: NA
CDR3 DNA: TGTGCCAGCAGTTACCTAGGACCGGCGTGGACAGATACGCAGTATTTT
CDR3 protein: CASSYLGPAWTDTQYF

CDR3 length: 17
J gene: TRBJ2-2
V gene: TRBV7-9
D gene: NA
clone size: NA
CDR3 DNA: TGTGCCAGCAGCCAGCGACAGGCTATGAGTGGGTCCGGGGAGCTGTTTTTT
CDR3 protein: CASSQRQAMSGSGELFF

CDR3 length: 11
J gene: TRBJ1-2
V gene: TRBV9
D gene: NA
clone size: NA
CDR3 DNA: TGTGCCAGCAGCGTTAACTATGGCTACACCTTC
CDR3 protein: CASSVNYGYTF

CDR3 length: 13
J gene: TRBJ1-4
V gene: TRBV19
D gene: TRBD1
clone size: many
CDR3 DNA: TGTGCCAGTAACGGACAGGGCCGGGAAAAACTGTTTTTT
CDR3 protein: CASNGQGREKLFF

CDR3 length: 16
J gene: TRBJ2-3
V gene: TRBV5-4
D gene: TRBD2
clone size: NA
CDR3 DNA: TGTGCCAGCAGCACATGGGCGGGAGGGAGCACAGATACGCAGTATTTT
CDR3 protein: CASSTWAGGSTDTQYF

CDR3 length: 13
J gene: TRBJ1-5
V gene: TRBV6-5
D gene: NA
clone size: few
CDR3 DNA: TGTGCCAGCAGTCCCGACAACTATCAGCCCCAGCATTTT
CDR3 protein: CASSPDNYQPQHF

CDR3 length: 14
J gene: TRBJ2-1
V gene: TRBV2
D gene: NA
clone size: NA
CDR3 DNA: TGTGCCAGCAGTGATTGGGCTAGTATTTCTGAGCAGTTCTTC
CDR3 protein: CASSDWASISEQFF

CDR3 length: 13
J gene: TRBJ2-2
V gene: TRBV6-1
D gene: NA
clone size: NA
CDR3 DNA: TGTGCCAGCAGAGGACCAAACACCGGGGAGCTGTTTTTT
CDR3 protein: CASRGPNTGELFF

CDR3 length: 15
J gene: TRBJ1-1
V gene: TRBV6-1
D gene: NA
clone size: NA
CDR3 DNA: TGTGCCAGTTTGAGTTCTCGGGGGTTTTACACTGAAGCTTTCTTT
CDR3 protein: CASLSSRGFYTEAFF

CDR3 length: 18
J gene: TRBJ1-4
V gene: TRBV28
D gene: NA
clone size: NA
CDR3 DNA: TGTGCCAGCAGTTTATCGGCAGGGAGGGGGATTGACAATGAAAAACTGTTTTTT
CDR3 protein: CASSLSAGRGIDNEKLFF

CDR3 length: 13
J gene: TRBJ1-5
V gene: TRBV6-1
D gene: NA
clone size: NA
CDR3 DNA: TGTGCCAGCAGTCCGACTCGGGATCAGCCCCAGCATTTT
CDR3 protein: CASSPTRDQPQHF

CDR3 length: 16
J gene: TRBJ2-7
V gene: TRBV6-5
D gene: TRBD2
clone size: NA
CDR3 DNA: TGTGCCAGCAGTTCACTAGGAGGACTAGGAGCCTACGAGCAGTACTTC
CDR3 protein: CASSSLGGLGAYEQYF

CDR3 length: 14
J gene: TRBJ2-1
V gene: TRBV5-6
D gene: NA
clone size: NA
CDR3 DNA: TGTGCCAGCAGCTTGGTTGGCTCCTACAATGAGCAGTTCTTC
CDR3 protein: CASSLVGSYNEQFF